These T cell receptor beta chains were read from a single sample in a study of regulatory T cells in long-lasting Graves disease. TCRdb independently ran MiXCR on the multiplex PCR reads; one entry per CDR3 protein. The repertoire consists of 400,000 to 500,000 distinct CDR3 sequences, with just under 15% occurring once and the leading ten covering roughly 17%. This sample also belongs to another study, concerning T cells in Graves' hyperthyroidism and ophthalmopathy.

The sequences come from peripheral blood mononuclear cells (PBMCs), collected at new diagnosis, from a patient treated with antithyroid drugs. The receptors derive from a woman aged 25 to 39 with Graves disease. The CDR3 runs from the conserved cysteine through the conserved F or W. Each record gives: V gene, J gene, clone size, CDR3 length, CDR3 protein. Size is omitted from some rows. Given values are once, few, many or a class for expanded clones.

>TRBV6-5|TRBJ1-1|.|15
CASSSYSAMNTEAFF
>TRBV6-2/TRBV6-3|TRBJ2-7|many|16
CASSVPGTGISYEQYF
>TRBV7-2|TRBJ1-2|many|14
CASSLDRGPYGYTF
>TRBV30|TRBJ1-4|few|12
CAWSSPKTGTLF
>TRBV7-9|TRBJ1-2|.|15
CASNPQGVGSYGYTF
>TRBV2|TRBJ2-7|many|14
CASYRGEGWYEQYF
>TRBV24-1|TRBJ2-1|few|15
CATSDLRAGGHGQFF
>TRBV7-9|TRBJ2-7|many|15
CASSLVVGRLDEQYF
>TRBV4-1|TRBJ2-7|.|15
CASSQYQDYSYEQYF
>TRBV7-2|TRBJ2-7|.|16
CASSLAGLAGSYEQYF
>TRBV24-1|TRBJ1-1|many|13
CATSGSGNTEAFF
>TRBV4-1|TRBJ2-7|.|16
CASSHLAGVGPYEQYF
>TRBV5-1|TRBJ1-1|many|13
CASSSGDRSEAFF
>TRBV10-3|TRBJ2-7|many|15
CAISESGGRLYEQYF
>TRBV19|TRBJ1-1|.|15
CASTPPDRVNTEAFF
>TRBV7-9|TRBJ2-1|many|16
CASSLAVGITVNEQFF
>TRBV27|TRBJ2-5|many|16
CASSSYADRGRETQYF
>TRBV14|TRBJ1-6|.|16
CASSQEYSLSNSPLHF
>TRBV28|TRBJ1-5|.|11
CATQRGQPQHF
>TRBV27|TRBJ2-7|many|14
CASSLLAGMYEQYF
>TRBV10-3|TRBJ2-3|many|13
CAISERDTDTQYF
>TRBV5-4|TRBJ2-1|.|15
CASSSLGASRNEQFF
>TRBV6-2/TRBV6-3|TRBJ1-3|.|15
CASARTGGTGNTIYF
>TRBV4-1|TRBJ2-5|.|15
CASSRRGENQETQYF
>TRBV28|TRBJ1-5|many|16
CASRPTKGYSNQPQHF
>TRBV11-2|TRBJ2-2|many|17
CASRSGLAGTGTGELFF
>TRBV6-2/TRBV6-3|TRBJ2-5|many|16
CASSYLSGRARETQYF
>TRBV12-3/TRBV12-4|TRBJ2-1|.|13
CASIGSNRNDQFF
>TRBV4-2|TRBJ2-7|.|15
CASSPSEGDLYEQYF
>TRBV5-1|TRBJ2-2|.|16
CASSSWTGGAGGELFF
>TRBV19|TRBJ2-7|few|14
CASSIGSLGAEQYF
>TRBV12-3/TRBV12-4|TRBJ2-7|.|13
CASYGGSGYEQYF
>TRBV5-1|TRBJ2-7|.|13
CASREGATYEQYF
>TRBV11-2|TRBJ2-7|many|11
CASSLVFGQYF
>TRBV18|TRBJ1-3|few|16
CASSSLAESSGNTIYF
>TRBV5-6|TRBJ2-1|many|14
CASSFPGQGSEQFF
>TRBV4-1|TRBJ1-1|few|16
CASSERGFGLNTEAFF
>TRBV7-3|TRBJ2-1|many|15
CASSWRESSYNEQFF
>TRBV6-1|TRBJ1-5|many|17
CASTDPVSSVSNQPQHF
>TRBV2|TRBJ2-3|few|20
CASRSGLAPNIVVLTDTQYF
>TRBV6-1|TRBJ1-5|.|15
CASSLGTGGKQPQHF
>TRBV2|TRBJ2-3|many|13
CASEVADTDTQYF